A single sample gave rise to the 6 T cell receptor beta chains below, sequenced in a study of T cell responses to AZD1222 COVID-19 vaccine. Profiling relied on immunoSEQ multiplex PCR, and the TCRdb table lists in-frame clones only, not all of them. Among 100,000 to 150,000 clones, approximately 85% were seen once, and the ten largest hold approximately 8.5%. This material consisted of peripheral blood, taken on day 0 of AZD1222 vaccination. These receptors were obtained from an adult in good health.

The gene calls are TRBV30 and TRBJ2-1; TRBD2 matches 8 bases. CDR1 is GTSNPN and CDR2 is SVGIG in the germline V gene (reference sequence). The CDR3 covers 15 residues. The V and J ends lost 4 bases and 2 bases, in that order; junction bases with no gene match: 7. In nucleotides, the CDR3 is TGTGCCTGGAACATAGCGGGGCATACCTACAATGAGCAGTTCTTC. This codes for CAWNIAGHTYNEQFF.

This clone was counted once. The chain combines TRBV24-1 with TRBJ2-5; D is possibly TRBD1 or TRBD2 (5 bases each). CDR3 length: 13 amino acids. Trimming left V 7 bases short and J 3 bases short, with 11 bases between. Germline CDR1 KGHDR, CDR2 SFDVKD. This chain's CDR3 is CATRRGAEETQYF. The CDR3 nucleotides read TGTGCCACCAGGAGGGGAGCAGAAGAGACCCAGTACTTC.

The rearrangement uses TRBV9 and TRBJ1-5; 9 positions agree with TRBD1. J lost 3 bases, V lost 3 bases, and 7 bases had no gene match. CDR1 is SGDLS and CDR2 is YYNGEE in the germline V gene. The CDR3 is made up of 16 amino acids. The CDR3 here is CASSATGTGFNQPQHF. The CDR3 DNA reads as TGTGCCAGCAGCGCGACCGGGACAGGGTTCAATCAGCCCCAGCATTTT.

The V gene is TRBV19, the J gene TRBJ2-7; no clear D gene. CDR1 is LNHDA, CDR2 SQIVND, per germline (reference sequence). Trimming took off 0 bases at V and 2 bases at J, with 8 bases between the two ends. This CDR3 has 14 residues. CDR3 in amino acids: CASSIERGAYEQYF. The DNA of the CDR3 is TGTGCCAGTAGTATAGAGCGCGGAGCCTACGAGCAGTACTTC.

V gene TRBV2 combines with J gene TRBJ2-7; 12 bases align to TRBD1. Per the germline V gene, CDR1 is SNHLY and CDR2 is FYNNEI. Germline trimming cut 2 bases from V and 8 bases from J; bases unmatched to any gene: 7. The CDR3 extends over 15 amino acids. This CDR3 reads CASSEWGTGGLQQYF. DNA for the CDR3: TGTGCCAGCAGTGAATGGGGGACAGGGGGCCTACAGCAGTACTTC.

DNA of the CDR3: TGTGCCAGCAGGACTAACCAAGAGACCCAGTACTTC. Protein: CASRTNQETQYF. J is TRBJ2-5 and V is TRBV27; weak D call: TRBD2 (5 bases). CDR3 size: 12 residues. Germline-derived CDR1 and CDR2 are MNHEY and SMNVEV (reference sequence). Trimming shortened V by 6 bases and J by 0 bases, and 5 bases separated the two germline ends.